Listed here is a single TCR beta chain. What antigen it recognizes has not been identified. No much larger clone is present one base from it, and per-base qualities are unavailable. The entry originates in a study of blood T cell repertoires in COVID-19 (dated by TCRdb to the early 2020s). Background for the entire study: Collaborator samples came from the United States, Italy and Spain and covered acute and convalescent phases of COVID-19. The material from the prospective study consisted of cDNA or gDNA derived from T cells, B-cell-depleted T cells, or PBMCs. Subjects who had been exposed to COVID-19, were actively infected with it, or had recovered from it provided the deeply sampled blood TCRbeta repertoires that made up the dataset. A freely available public database, intended as a resource for researchers studying the immune response to SARS-CoV-2, is where the repertoires were released. The samples were drawn from the first 160 participants of the ongoing ImmuneRACE study and from roughly 1,300 subjects provided by 6 global collaborators. The sample metadata nearly always contained a de-identified subject ID, COVID-19 status, age in years and sex. Where HLA class I and class II types were available, the types were taken from metadata supplied by the sample provider, not from assay-based typing.

TCRbeta CDR3 regions were amplified from genomic DNA by means of the immunoSEQ Assay, a bias-controlled multiplex PCR. Turning to the authors' computational methods: The number of nucleated cells in each sample was estimated by amplification of reference gene primers within the assay. To quantify the absolute abundance of each unique TCRbeta CDR3 rearrangement, sequence reads were collapsed and filtered. For each sample, productive Simpson clonality was calculated as the square root of Simpson's diversity index across productive rearrangements. TCRdb's version of the immuneACCESS table is confined to in-frame rearrangements and falls short of the full clone set. An unresolved V gene accounts for under half of the shortfall where checked; the remainder is of unknown origin. V and J calls and clone size are copied from that table; D and trimming were computed from the DNA. The sample table contains about 200,000 clones; only one count was recorded for less than 90% of them. 0.6% to 0.9% of the sample is taken by the ten largest.

Broader findings and caveats from the paper: The amount of clinical and demographic metadata varied by source and participant and was provided uncurated.

Whole blood was collected in K2EDTA tubes by collaborating institutions according to the institutions' own protocols. Collaborator samples were shipped for TCRbeta analysis as frozen whole blood, isolated PBMCs, or DNA extracted from either sample type. The CDR3 starts with the cysteine, ends with the phenylalanine, and has 15 residues. The only DNA kept is the CDR3, 45 bases in frame from the first base. The germline V end is reduced by 1 base and the J end by 6 bases; junction bases left unmatched: 3. CDR1 SGHNT and CDR2 YENEEA are derived from the germline V gene. The V and J segments used are TRBV11-3 and TRBJ2-1; TRBD2 agrees with 10 junctional bases. This receptor was identified in a woman in her sixties or seventies with acute or convalescent COVID-19. The sequenced sample consisted of peripheral blood. The nucleotide sequence is TGTGCCAGCAGCTTAGTAGCGGGAGGCAGCAATGAGCAGTTCTTC. Translation gives CASSLVAGGSNEQFF.